The 9 T cell receptor beta chains below were found in one sample sequenced in a study of blood T cell repertoires in COVID-19. Some clones are missing from TCRdb's copy, which holds only in-frame ones; the method was immunoSEQ multiplex PCR. The table includes about 250,000 clones, about 91% detected once. The sequenced material came from peripheral blood. Receptors were obtained from a young woman with COVID-19, enrolled during active disease.

The CDR3, as DNA: TGTGCCAGCAGCTCACGACTAGCTCGCCACAATGAGCAGTTCTTC. It yields the protein CASSSRLARHNEQFF. The chain carries TRBV9 and TRBJ2-1; 7 bases fit TRBD2. This CDR3 is 15 amino acids long. Germline CDR1 and CDR2: SGDLS and YYNGEE. Trimming removed 4 bases from V and 5 bases from J; junction bases left unmatched: 9.

The chain's CDR3 is CASSYNRNEQFF. CDR3 nucleotide sequence: TGTGCCAGCAGTTACAACAGGAATGAGCAGTTCTTC. This chain uses TRBV6-5 with TRBJ2-1, with a weak D call TRBD1 (5 bases). CDR3 length: 12 residues. CDR1 MNHEY and CDR2 SVGAGI come from the germline V gene. V gave up 2 bases and J gave up 7 bases, with 6 bases separating them.

Only a few counts were recorded for this clone. The chain recombines TRBV11-2 with TRBJ1-4; TRBD1 is a possible D gene (6 bases). Germline V lookup: CDR1 SGHAT, CDR2 FQNNGV. Trimming removed 4 bases from V and 6 bases from J, with 9 bases in between. The CDR3 length is 13 residues. DNA for the CDR3: TGTGCCAGCAGCTGGGACACCTATGAAAAACTGTTTTTT. This gives the protein CASSWDTYEKLFF.

In nucleotides, the CDR3 is TGTGCCAGCAGCTTGGGCCCGCCCGAGGAGACCCAGTACTTC. Protein product: CASSLGPPEETQYF. The V gene is TRBV5-4, the J gene TRBJ2-5; D remains ambiguous. V was shortened by 0 bases and J by 5 bases, with 11 bases between the two germline ends. In germline, CDR1 is SGHNT, CDR2 YYREEE (reference sequence). The CDR3 has 14 residues.

This clone occurred once. The J gene is TRBJ1-5, the V gene TRBV6-2 or TRBV6-3; 8 bases map to TRBD1. The V and J ends lost 7 bases and 4 bases, in that order; junction bases with no gene match: 6. The CDR3 is 14 amino acids. Germline CDR1 and CDR2: MNHEY and SVGEGT. The CDR3 region is CASNPGQGNQPQHF. The CDR3 DNA reads as TGTGCCAGCAACCCCGGACAGGGTAATCAGCCCCAGCATTTT.

The chain has TRBV16 and TRBJ1-5; possible D gene TRBD1, 5 bases. The CDR3 runs 15 residues. The germline gives CDR1 KGHSY, CDR2 FQNENV. V gave up 1 base and J gave up 2 bases, with 9 bases separating them. CDR3 in DNA: TGTGCCAGCAGCCAATTTTCGGGGGGCAATCAGCCCCAGCATTTT. It yields the protein CASSQFSGGNQPQHF.

The V gene is TRBV7-2, the J gene TRBJ1-2; TRBD1 is a possible D gene (5 bases). This CDR3 comprises 11 residues. The germline gives CDR1 SGHTA, CDR2 FQGNSA. Trimming removed 5 bases from V and 14 bases from J, with 15 bases in between. The CDR3 DNA reads as TGTGCCAGCAGCCCCCGGGACTTGCCGACCTTC. Translation: CASSPRDLPTF.

Only one count was recorded for this clone. This sample includes further DNA sequences coding for the same CDR3. The chain employs TRBV2 and TRBJ2-5, with 8 bases identical to TRBD1. The CDR3 extends over 13 amino acids. After removal of 6 bases from V and 2 bases from J, the junction contained 2 bases not matched to a gene. Germline values: CDR1 SNHLY, CDR2 FYNNEI. As DNA, the CDR3 is TGTGCCAGCAGGGGGACAGGTCAAGAGACCCAGTACTTC. The encoded protein is CASRGTGQETQYF.

The chain combines TRBV27 with TRBJ1-6, with D perhaps TRBD1 (6 bases). Germline assignment: CDR1 MNHEY and CDR2 SMNVEV (reference sequence). V lost 11 bases to trimming and J lost 7 bases, with 12 bases between them. CDR3 length: 12 residues. CDR3 region: CAGSDRNSPLHF. CDR3 DNA sequence: TGTGCCGGATCGGACAGAAATTCACCCCTCCACTTT.